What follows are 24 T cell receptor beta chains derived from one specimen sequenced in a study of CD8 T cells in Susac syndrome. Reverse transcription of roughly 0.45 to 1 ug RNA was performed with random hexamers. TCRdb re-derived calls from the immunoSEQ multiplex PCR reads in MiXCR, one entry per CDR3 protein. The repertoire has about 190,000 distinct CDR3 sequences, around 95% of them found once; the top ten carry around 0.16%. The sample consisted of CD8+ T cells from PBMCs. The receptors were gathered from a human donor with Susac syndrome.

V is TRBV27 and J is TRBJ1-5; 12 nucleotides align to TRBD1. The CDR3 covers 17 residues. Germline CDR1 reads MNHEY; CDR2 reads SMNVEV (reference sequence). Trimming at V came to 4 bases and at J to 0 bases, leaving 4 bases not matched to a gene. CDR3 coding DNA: TGTGCCAGCAGTTCGGGACAGGGGGCGTATAGCAATCAGCCCCAGCATTTT. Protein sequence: CASSSGQGAYSNQPQHF.

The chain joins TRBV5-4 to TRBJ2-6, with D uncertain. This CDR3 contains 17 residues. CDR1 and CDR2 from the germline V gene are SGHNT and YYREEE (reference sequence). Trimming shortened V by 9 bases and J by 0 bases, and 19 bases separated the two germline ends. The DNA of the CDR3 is TGTGCCACCCAAATGGGTCCCTCCTCCTCTGGGGCCAACGTCCTGACTTTC. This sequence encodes CATQMGPSSSGANVLTF.

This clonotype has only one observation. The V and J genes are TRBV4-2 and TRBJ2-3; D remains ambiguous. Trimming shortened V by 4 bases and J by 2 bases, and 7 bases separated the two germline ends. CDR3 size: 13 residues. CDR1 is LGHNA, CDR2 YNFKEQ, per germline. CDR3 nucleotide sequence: TGTGCCAGCAGCCCAGAGCTCACAGATACGCAGTATTTT. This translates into CASSPELTDTQYF.

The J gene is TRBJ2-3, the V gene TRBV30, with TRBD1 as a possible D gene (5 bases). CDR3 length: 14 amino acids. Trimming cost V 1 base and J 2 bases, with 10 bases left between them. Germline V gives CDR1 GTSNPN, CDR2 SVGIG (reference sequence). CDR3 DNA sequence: TGTGCCTGGAGTGACTACAGGTACACAGATACGCAGTATTTT. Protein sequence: CAWSDYRYTDTQYF.

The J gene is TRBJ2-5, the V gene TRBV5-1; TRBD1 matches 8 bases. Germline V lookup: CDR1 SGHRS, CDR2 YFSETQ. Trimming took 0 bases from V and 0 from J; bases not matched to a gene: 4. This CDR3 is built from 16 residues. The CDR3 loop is CASSLAGTGHQETQYF. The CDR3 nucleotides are TGCGCCAGCAGCTTGGCTGGGACAGGCCACCAAGAGACCCAGTACTTC. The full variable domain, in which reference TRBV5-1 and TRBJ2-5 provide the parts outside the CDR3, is KAGVTQTPRYLIKTRGQQVTLSCSPISGHRSVSWYQQTPGQGLQFLFEYFSETQRNKGNFPGRFSGRQFSNSRSEMNVSTLELGDSALYLCASSLAGTGHQETQYFGPGTRLLVL.

As DNA, the CDR3 is TGTGCCAGCAGTTCACAGGACGGCAATCAGCCCCAGCATTTT. Translated: CASSSQDGNQPQHF. The V call is TRBV25-1, the J call TRBJ1-5; D is perhaps TRBD1 (5 bases). Germline V CDR1 and CDR2: MGHDK, SYGVNS. Trimming cost V 5 bases and J 2 bases, with 10 bases left between them. This CDR3 spans 14 amino acids.

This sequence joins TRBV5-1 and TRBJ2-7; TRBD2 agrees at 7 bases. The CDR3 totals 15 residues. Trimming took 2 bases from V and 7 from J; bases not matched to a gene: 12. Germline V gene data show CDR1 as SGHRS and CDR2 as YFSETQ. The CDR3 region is CASSLERGLVREQYF. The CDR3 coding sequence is TGCGCCAGCAGCTTAGAGCGGGGACTCGTGCGAGAGCAGTACTTC.

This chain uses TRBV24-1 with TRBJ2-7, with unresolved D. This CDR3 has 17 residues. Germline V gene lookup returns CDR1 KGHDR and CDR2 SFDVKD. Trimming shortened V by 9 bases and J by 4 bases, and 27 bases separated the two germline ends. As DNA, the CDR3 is TGTGCCACCCCGAACCATGGGCCGCCATGGGGTGAATACGAGCAGTACTTC. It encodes CATPNHGPPWGEYEQYF.

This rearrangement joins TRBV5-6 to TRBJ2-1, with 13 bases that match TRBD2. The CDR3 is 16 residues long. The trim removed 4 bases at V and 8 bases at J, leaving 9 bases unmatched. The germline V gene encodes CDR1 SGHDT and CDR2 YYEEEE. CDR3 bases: TGTGCCAGCAGCGCCGGGACTAGCGGGGCGGTTGATGAGCAGTTCTTC. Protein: CASSAGTSGAVDEQFF. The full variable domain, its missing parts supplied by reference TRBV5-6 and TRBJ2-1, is DAGVTQSPTHLIKTRGQQVTLRCSPKSGHDTVSWYQQALGQGPQFIFQYYEEEERQRGNFPDRFSGHQFPNYSSELNVNALLLGDSALYLCASSAGTSGAVDEQFFGPGTRLTVL.

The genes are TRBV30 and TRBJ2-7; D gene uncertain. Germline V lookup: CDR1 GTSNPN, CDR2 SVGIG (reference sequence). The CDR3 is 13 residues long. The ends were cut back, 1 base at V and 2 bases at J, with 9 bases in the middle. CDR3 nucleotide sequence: TGTGCCTGGAGTGGGACGGCCCCCTACGAGCAGTACTTC. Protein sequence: CAWSGTAPYEQYF.

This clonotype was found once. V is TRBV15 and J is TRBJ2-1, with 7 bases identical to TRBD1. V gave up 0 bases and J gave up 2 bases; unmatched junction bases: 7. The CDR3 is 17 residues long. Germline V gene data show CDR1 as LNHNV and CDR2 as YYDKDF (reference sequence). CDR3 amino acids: CATSRDLPGGTYNEQFF. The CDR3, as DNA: TGTGCCACCAGCAGAGATCTCCCAGGGGGTACCTACAATGAGCAGTTCTTC.

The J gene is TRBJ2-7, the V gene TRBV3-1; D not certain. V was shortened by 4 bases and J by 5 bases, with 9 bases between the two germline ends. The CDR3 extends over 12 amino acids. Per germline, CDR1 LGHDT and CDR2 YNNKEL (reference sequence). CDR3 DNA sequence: TGTGCCAGCAGCCGCACGTCGGACGAGCAGTACTTC. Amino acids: CASSRTSDEQYF.

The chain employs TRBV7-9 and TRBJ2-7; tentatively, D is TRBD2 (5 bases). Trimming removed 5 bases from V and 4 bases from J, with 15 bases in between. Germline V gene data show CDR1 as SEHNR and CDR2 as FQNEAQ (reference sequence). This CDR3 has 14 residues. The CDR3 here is CASSAPAPGYEQYF. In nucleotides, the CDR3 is TGTGCCAGCAGCGCTCCGGCCCCGGGGTACGAGCAGTACTTC.

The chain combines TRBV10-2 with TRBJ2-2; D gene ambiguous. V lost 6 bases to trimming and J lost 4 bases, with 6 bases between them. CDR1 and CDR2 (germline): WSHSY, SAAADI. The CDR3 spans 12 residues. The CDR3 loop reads CASSELTGELFF. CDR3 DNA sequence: TGCGCCAGCAGCGAGCTCACCGGGGAGCTGTTTTTT.

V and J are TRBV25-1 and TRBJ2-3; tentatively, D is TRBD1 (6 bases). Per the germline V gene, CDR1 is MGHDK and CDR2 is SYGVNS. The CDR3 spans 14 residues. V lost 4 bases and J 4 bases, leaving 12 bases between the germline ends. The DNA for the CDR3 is TGTGCCAGCAGTGGGGGGCTTTCGTCAGATACGCAGTATTTT. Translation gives CASSGGLSSDTQYF.

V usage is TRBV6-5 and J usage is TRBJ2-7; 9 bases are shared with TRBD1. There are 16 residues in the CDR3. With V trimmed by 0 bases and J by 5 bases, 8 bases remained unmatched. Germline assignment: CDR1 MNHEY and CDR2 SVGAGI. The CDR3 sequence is CASSYSTGGASDEQYF. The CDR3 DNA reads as TGTGCCAGCAGTTACTCAACAGGGGGCGCATCCGACGAGCAGTACTTC.

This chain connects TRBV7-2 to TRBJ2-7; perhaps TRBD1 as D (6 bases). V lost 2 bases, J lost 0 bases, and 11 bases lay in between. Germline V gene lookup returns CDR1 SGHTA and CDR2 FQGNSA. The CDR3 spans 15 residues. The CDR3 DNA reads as TGTGCCAGCAGCTTAAACAGGGTAACCTCCTACGAGCAGTACTTC. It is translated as CASSLNRVTSYEQYF.

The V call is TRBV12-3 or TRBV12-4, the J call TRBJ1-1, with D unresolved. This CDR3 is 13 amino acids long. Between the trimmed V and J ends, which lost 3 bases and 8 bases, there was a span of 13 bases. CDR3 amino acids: CASSLSGLGEAFF. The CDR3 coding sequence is TGTGCCAGCAGTTTGTCAGGTCTAGGGGAAGCTTTCTTT.

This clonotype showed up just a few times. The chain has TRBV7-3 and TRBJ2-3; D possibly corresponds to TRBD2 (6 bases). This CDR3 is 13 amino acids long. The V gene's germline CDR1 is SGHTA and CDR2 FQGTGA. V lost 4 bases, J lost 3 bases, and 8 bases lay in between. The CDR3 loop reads CASSSGTTDTQYF. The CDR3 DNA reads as TGTGCCAGCAGCTCTGGGACTACAGATACGCAGTATTTT.

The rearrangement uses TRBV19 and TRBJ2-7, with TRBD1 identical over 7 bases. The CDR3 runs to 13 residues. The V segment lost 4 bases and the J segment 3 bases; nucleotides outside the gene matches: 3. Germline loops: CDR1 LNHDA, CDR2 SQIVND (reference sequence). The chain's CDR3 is CASSKGDSYEQYF. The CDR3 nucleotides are TGTGCCAGTAGTAAGGGGGACAGCTACGAGCAGTACTTC.

CDR3 sequence reads: CASSQGAQKDQETQYF. The CDR3 DNA reads as TGTGCCAGCAGCCAAGGTGCACAGAAGGATCAAGAGACCCAGTACTTC. The chain employs TRBV3-1 and TRBJ2-5; D ambiguous. Germline V gene data show CDR1 as LGHDT and CDR2 as YNNKEL (reference sequence). V dropped 1 base and J dropped 2 bases, with 14 bases sitting between them. CDR3 length: 16 residues.

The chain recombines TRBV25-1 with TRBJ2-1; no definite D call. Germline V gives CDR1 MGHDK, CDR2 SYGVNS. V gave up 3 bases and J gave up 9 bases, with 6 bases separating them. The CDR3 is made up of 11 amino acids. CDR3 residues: CASSEALEQFF. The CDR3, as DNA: TGTGCCAGCAGTGAGGCTCTTGAGCAGTTCTTC. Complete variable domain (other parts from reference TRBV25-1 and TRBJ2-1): EADIYQTPRYLVIGTGKKITLECSQTMGHDKMYWYQQDPGMELHLIHYSYGVNSTEKGDLSSESTVSRIRTEHFPLTLESARPSHTSQYLCASSEALEQFFGPGTRLTVL.

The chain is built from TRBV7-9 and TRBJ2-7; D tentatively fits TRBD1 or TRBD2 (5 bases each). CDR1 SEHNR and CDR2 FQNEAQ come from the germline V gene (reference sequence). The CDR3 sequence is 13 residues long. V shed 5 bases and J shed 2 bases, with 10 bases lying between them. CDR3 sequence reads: CASSPGPAYEQYF. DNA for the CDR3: TGTGCCAGCAGCCCGGGACCGGCCTACGAGCAGTACTTC.

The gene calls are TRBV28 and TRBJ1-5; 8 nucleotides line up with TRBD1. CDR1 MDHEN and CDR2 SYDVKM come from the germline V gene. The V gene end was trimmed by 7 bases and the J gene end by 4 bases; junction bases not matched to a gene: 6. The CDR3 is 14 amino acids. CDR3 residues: CASTWTGKNQPQHF. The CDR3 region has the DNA TGTGCCAGCACCTGGACAGGGAAAAATCAGCCCCAGCATTTT.